This TCR beta chain was captured in a study of T-cell memory formation after mild COVID-19. The ends were cut back, 3 bases at V and 4 bases at J, with 6 bases in the middle. This CDR3 is built from 11 residues. Per germline, CDR1 SQVTM and CDR2 ANQGSEA. To note about this clonotype: Its antigen is not known.

Points from the study as a whole: The study found balanced CD4/CD8 in clones contracting day 15 to 85 and a CD4+ lean in later expanders. Day 37-peaking second-wave clones had unconfirmed SARS-CoV-2 specificity.

MiXCR was run by TCRdb on the 5' RACE reads, yielding one entry per CDR3 protein. The sample yields approximately 240,000 distinct CDR3 sequences, 15% to 20% seen once. The sequenced sample consisted of PBMCs or a T cell subset sorted from them (not recorded which). The receptor's source is a man aged 18 to 30 who had mild COVID-19 (a few samples of this study predate the infection). Cell type and time point are not known. The genes are TRBV29-1 and TRBJ1-1, with unresolved D. The CDR3, as DNA: TGCAGCGTTGACAGGTTCACTGAAGCTTTCTTT. Residues: CSVDRFTEAFF.